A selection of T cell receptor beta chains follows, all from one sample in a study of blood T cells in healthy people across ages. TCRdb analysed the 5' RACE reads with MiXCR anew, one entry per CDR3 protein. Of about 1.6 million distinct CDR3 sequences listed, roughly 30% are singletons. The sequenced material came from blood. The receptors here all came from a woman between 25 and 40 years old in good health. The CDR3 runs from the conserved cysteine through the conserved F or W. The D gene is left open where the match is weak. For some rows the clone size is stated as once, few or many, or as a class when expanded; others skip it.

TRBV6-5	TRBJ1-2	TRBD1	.	TGTGCCAGCAGTTACTCGATAGGTCAGGGGGGTAACTATGGCTACACCTTC	CASSYSIGQGGNYGYTF
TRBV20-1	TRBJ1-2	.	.	TGCAGTGCTAGTGTGCGAACGGACGGACACTATGGCTACACCTTC	CSASVRTDGHYGYTF
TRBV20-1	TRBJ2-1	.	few	TGCAGTGCTAGGGGTTCGGCGGGGATCTACAATGAGCAGTTCTTC	CSARGSAGIYNEQFF
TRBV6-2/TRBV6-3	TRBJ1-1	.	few	TGTGCCAGCAGTTACTGGCCTCAGGACATGTACACTGAAGCTTTCTTT	CASSYWPQDMYTEAFF
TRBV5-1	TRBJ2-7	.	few	TGCGCCAGCAGCTTCACTAGCAAGCCGCCCTACGAGCAGTACTTC	CASSFTSKPPYEQYF
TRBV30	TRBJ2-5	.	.	TGTGCCTGGAGTGCCGGGCTGGCTGAGACCCAGTACTTC	CAWSAGLAETQYF
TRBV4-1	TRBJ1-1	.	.	TGCGCCAGCAGCCAGGATCGGACAGTAACTGAAGCTTTCTTT	CASSQDRTVTEAFF
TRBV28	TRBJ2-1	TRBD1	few	TGTGTAGTCCGGGGACAGGGAAATGAGCAGTTCTTC	CVVRGQGNEQFF
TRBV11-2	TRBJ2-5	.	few	TGTGCCACCAGGGTGGCTAGCGAAGGGACCCAGTACTTC	CATRVASEGTQYF
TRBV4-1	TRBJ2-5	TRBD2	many	TGCGCCAGCAGCCGGCTAGCGGGGGGGAAAGCGACCCAGTACTTC	CASSRLAGGKATQYF
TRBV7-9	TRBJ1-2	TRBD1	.	TGTGCCAGCAGCGCCACAGGGGTTCACGCTGGCTACACCTTC	CASSATGVHAGYTF
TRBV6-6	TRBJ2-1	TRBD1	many	TGTGCCAGCAGTTTGGGACAGGGCGAGGGTGAGCAGTTCTTC	CASSLGQGEGEQFF
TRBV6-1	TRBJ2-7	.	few	TGTGCCAGCAAACGTACGGGTTTAAGCTCCTACGAGCAGTACTTC	CASKRTGLSSYEQYF
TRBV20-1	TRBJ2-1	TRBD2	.	TGCAGTGCTAGACCTAGCGGGGGGTTGCGCAATGAGCAGTTCTTC	CSARPSGGLRNEQFF
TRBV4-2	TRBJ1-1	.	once	TGTGCCAGCAGCCAAGATCTAGGAGTTGGAGCTTTCTTT	CASSQDLGVGAFF
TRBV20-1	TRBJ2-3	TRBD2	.	TGCAGTGCTAGACTAGCGGGGGGGGCTAGCACAGATACGCAGTATTTT	CSARLAGGASTDTQYF
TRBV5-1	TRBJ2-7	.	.	TGCGCCAGCAGCTTCGGGCAGGATGCCTACGAGCAGTACTTC	CASSFGQDAYEQYF
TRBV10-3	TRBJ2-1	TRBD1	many	TGTGCCATCAGTGCGGGACAGAACAATGAGCAGTTCTTC	CAISAGQNNEQFF
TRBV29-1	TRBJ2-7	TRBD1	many	TGCAGCGTTAATACAGGGGACTACGAGCAGTACTTC	CSVNTGDYEQYF
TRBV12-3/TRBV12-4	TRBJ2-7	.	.	TGTGCCAGCAGTTTAGGGAGACAGAAGAAAAGCTCCTACGAGCAGTACTTC	CASSLGRQKKSSYEQYF
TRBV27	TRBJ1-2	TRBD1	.	TGTGCCAGCAGTTCGGTGACAGGGCTAGCTAACTATGGCTACACCTTC	CASSSVTGLANYGYTF
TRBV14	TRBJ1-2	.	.	TGTGCCAGCAGCCCTCTTGCCGGGGATAGGGGCTACACCTTC	CASSPLAGDRGYTF
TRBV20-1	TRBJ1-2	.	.	TGCAGTGCAATCGCTGGGACGGGAACGAACTATGGCTACACCTTC	CSAIAGTGTNYGYTF
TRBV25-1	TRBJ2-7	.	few	TGTGCCAGCAGTGATCAGCTTCTCATGGATGGCTCCTACGAGCAGTACTTC	CASSDQLLMDGSYEQYF
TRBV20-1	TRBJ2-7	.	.	TGCAGTGCTAGAGTCCCCCTAAGGAAGCGGCTCTCCTACGAGCAGTACTTC	CSARVPLRKRLSYEQYF
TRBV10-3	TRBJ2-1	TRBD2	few	TGTGCCATCAGTCCTAGCGGGGGGGCTGAGCAGTTCTTC	CAISPSGGAEQFF
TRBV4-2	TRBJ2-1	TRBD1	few	TGTGCCAGCAGCCAAGCCACAGGGGGGCATCACAATGAGCAGTTCTTC	CASSQATGGHHNEQFF
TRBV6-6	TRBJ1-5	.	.	TGTGCCAGCAGGGGGTTATCTAGCAATCAGCCCCAGCATTTT	CASRGLSSNQPQHF
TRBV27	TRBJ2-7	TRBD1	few	TGTGCCAGCAGTTTATCTTGGCAGGGGGCATTCCTCTACGAGCAGTACTTC	CASSLSWQGAFLYEQYF
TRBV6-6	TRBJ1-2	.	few	TGTGCCAGCAGTTATGACATTTCTAACTATGGCTGCACCTTC	CASSYDISNYGCTF
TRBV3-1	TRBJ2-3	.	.	TGTGCCAGCAGCCAAGTGTGGGGAACCAGGGATACGCAGTATTTT	CASSQVWGTRDTQYF
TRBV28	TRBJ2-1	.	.	TGTGCCAGCAGCTCTCCTCTAGGGAGCGGCTACAATGAGCAGTTCTTC	CASSSPLGSGYNEQFF
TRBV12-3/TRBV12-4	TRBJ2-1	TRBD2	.	TGTGCCAGCAGTAATAGCGGGAGGCCCTACGATGAGCAGTTCTTC	CASSNSGRPYDEQFF
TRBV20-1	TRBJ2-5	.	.	TGCAGTGCTAGAGATCCTTGGGGGCTAGGAGAGACCCAGTACTTC	CSARDPWGLGETQYF
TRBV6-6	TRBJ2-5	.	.	TGTGCCAGCAGTTACTCTTGGGGGTTGGAAGAGACCCAGTACTTC	CASSYSWGLEETQYF
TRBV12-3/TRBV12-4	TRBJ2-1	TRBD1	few	TGTGCCAGCACCAATGTGACAGGGGGAATATTCAATGAGCAGTTCTTC	CASTNVTGGIFNEQFF
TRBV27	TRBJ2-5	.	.	TGTGCCAGCAGCCCCGCGCCCTCAGGAAGGGAGACCCAGTACTTC	CASSPAPSGRETQYF
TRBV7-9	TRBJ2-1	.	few	TGTGCCAGCAGCTGGGGCGGGCTCCAGGAGCAGTTCTTC	CASSWGGLQEQFF
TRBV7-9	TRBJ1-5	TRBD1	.	TGTGCCAGCAGCTTAGTTACGGGGACAGGGACTAGCAATCAGCCCCAGCATTTT	CASSLVTGTGTSNQPQHF
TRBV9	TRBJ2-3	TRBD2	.	TGTGCCAGCAGTAACAGCGGGGCGGGGGATACGCAGTATTTT	CASSNSGAGDTQYF
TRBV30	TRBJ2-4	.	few	TGTGCCTGGAGTGTTCGGTCTATAGCCAAAAACATTCAGTACTTC	CAWSVRSIAKNIQYF
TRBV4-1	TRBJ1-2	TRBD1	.	TGCGCCAGCAGCCAACCGGGACAGGGGGGCTATGGCTACACCTTC	CASSQPGQGGYGYTF
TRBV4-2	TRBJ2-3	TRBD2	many	TGTGCCAGCAGCCTCCCACCGGGACTAGCGGGAACAGATACGCAGTATTTT	CASSLPPGLAGTDTQYF
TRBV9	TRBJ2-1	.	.	TGTGCCAGCAGCGTCTTTTTAGAAGGTGAGCAGTTCTTC	CASSVFLEGEQFF
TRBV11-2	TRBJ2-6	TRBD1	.	TGTGCCAGCAGCTCGCCTGACAGGGGGTGGACTGGGGCCAACGTCCTGACTTTC	CASSSPDRGWTGANVLTF
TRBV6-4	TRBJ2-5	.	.	TGTGCCAGCAGTGACGCCGCCGGGGTATCCTACAATGAGCAGTACTTC	CASSDAAGVSYNEQYF
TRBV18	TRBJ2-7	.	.	TGTGCCAGCTCACCACCCACGGGAAGCCCAGCCTACGAGCAGTACTTC	CASSPPTGSPAYEQYF
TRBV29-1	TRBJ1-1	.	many	TGCAGCGTTGAAGATCGGAGGCGACCGATGAACACTGAAGCTTTCTTT	CSVEDRRRPMNTEAFF
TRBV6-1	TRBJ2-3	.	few	TGTGCCAGCAGTTTTGAAGGGTATACGCAGTATTTT	CASSFEGYTQYF
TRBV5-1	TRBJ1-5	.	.	TGCGCCAGCAGCTGTGGAGGGAACAATCAGCCCCAGCATTTT	CASSCGGNNQPQHF
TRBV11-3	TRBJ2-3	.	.	TGTGCCGGCAGCTCGGGGACTACAGATACGCAGTATTTT	CAGSSGTTDTQYF
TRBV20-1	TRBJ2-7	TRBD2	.	TGCAGTGCTAGGGGAAGGGACCCGGGAGGATCCTACGAGCAGTACTTC	CSARGRDPGGSYEQYF